A single T cell receptor beta chain is shown here with its context. The CDR3 extends over 14 amino acids. V lost 4 bases, J lost 4 bases, and 12 bases lay in between. Germline V lookup: CDR1 LNHDA, CDR2 SQIVND (reference sequence). This entry is derived from a study of blood T cell repertoires in COVID-19. Overall study: From T cells, B-cell-depleted T cells, or PBMCs came the material, which was cDNA or gDNA.

Methods used by the authors: Estimates of nucleated cell counts were drawn from the amplification of reference gene primers. TCRdb keeps only in-frame clones here, not all; method: immunoSEQ multiplex PCR. V and J calls and clone size are given by that table; D and trimming were obtained from the DNA. The sample has approximately 280,000 clones, approximately 84% seen once; the top ten hold more than 1.1%. Enrollment of patients from Seattle took place during active infection, with longitudinal follow-up. The sample was peripheral blood. V and J are TRBV19 and TRBJ2-3; D unresolved. The clonotype originates from a human donor with COVID-19, enrolled during active disease. The donor label of this sample is uncertain. Written as DNA, the CDR3 is TGTGCCAGTAGTACGCCCGACACCGCAGATACGCAGTATTTT. It encodes CASSTPDTADTQYF.